The present T cell receptor (beta chain) was sequenced within a study of a mutant IDH1 vaccine in newly diagnosed glioma. In the study overall: Earlier therapy was either radiotherapy, temozolomide, or both, and most got both.

Time point specified: baseline, week 1 (first vaccination visit). Treatment here: pre-vaccination baseline after standard-of-care therapy. Donors had new WHO grade 3 or 4 IDH1-mutant, ATRX-lost astrocytomas. Study-level findings and limits: Pseudoprogression apparently tracked independently of changes in top peripheral T cell clonotypes.

Of note for this clone: Its matching antigen is unknown.

Generated by immunoSEQ multiplex PCR, the TCRdb table keeps only in-frame clones and is missing some. The profile shows about 66,000 clones, 80% to 90% of them singletons. The CDR3 runs to 12 residues. The germline CDR1 and CDR2 sequences are GTSNPN and SVGIG (reference sequence). Deletions cut 5 bases from V and 4 bases from J, with 8 bases between. The sample was PBMCs, taken from a glioma patient treated with radiotherapy, temozolomide or both. The receptor was isolated from a man aged 25 to 40 with glioma. The chain employs TRBV30 and TRBJ2-2; D gene uncertain. CDR3 DNA sequence: TGTGCCTGGTCTCCCGGCACCGGGGAGCTGTTTTTT. Translated: CAWSPGTGELFF.